Listed here is a single TCR beta chain. The antigen remains unidentified. This record belongs to a study of T cell responses to AZD1222 COVID-19 vaccine. Germline CDR1 reads SGDLS; CDR2 reads YYNGEE. The length of the CDR3 is 15 residues. With V trimmed by 2 bases and J by 3 bases, 4 bases remained unmatched. Study-level points and caveats: Regions left unmutated in variants are reportedly the target of nearly half of spike-specific TCRs. Spike-specific TCR breadth and depth both grew after two AZD1222 doses.

The repertoire was sequenced with immunoSEQ multiplex PCR; TCRdb's copy has only in-frame clones and lacks some. Of more than 150,000 clones in the sample, almost 95% are singletons; the top ten hold around 9.3%. The receptor's source is an adult in good health. The chain links TRBV9 to TRBJ2-5; 10 bases map to TRBD1. The sample consisted of peripheral blood, taken on day 0 of AZD1222 vaccination. CDR3 in amino acids: CASSVDRGVEETQYF. The CDR3 DNA reads as TGTGCCAGCAGCGTGGACAGGGGGGTGGAAGAGACCCAGTACTTC.